The 9 T cell receptor beta chains presented below share a single source sample, sequenced in a study of control samples from healthy donors and cancer patients. Generated by immunoSEQ multiplex PCR, the TCRdb table keeps only in-frame clones and is missing some. The sample records about 96,000 clones, approximately 93% being singletons. The sequencing sample was made of blood. These TCRs come from a man between 18 and 29 years old in good health.

This chain links TRBV5-6 with TRBJ1-1, with no clear D. Germline-derived CDR1 and CDR2 are SGHDT and YYEEEE. Deletions cut 5 bases from V and 1 base from J, with 12 bases between. The CDR3 sequence is 14 residues long. Here the CDR3 reads CASSPGLPNTEAFF. The CDR3 nucleotides are TGTGCCAGCAGTCCAGGACTCCCGAACACTGAAGCTTTCTTT.

The J gene is TRBJ2-5, the V gene TRBV2; TRBD2 aligns across 9 bases. The germline CDR1 and CDR2 sequences are SNHLY and FYNNEI. V lost 5 bases, J lost 5 bases, and 15 bases stayed unmatched. The CDR3 contains 17 residues. CDR3 nucleotides: TGTGCCAGCAGTCTCTCGCCGAGCGGGGGGAATTATGAGACCCAGTACTTC. Translating gives CASSLSPSGGNYETQYF.

This chain links TRBV6-9 with TRBJ1-5; TRBD1 matches at 7 bases. Germline V gene sequence: CDR1 MNHGY, CDR2 SVAAGI. The CDR3 has 17 residues. V was pared by 0 bases and J by 1 base, with 6 bases of the junction left unmatched. The CDR3 region is CASSYSKTGSSNQPQHF. The DNA for the CDR3 is TGTGCCAGCAGTTATTCGAAGACAGGGTCAAGCAATCAGCCCCAGCATTTT.

J is TRBJ1-4 and V is TRBV15; weak D call: TRBD1 (6 bases). Germline V gives CDR1 LNHNV, CDR2 YYDKDF (reference sequence). V lost 8 bases to trimming and J lost 0 bases, with 13 bases between them. The CDR3 length is 15 residues. CDR3 sequence (DNA): TGTGCCACCCGGGGGGGGCTCACAACTAATGAAAAACTGTTTTTT. This gives the protein CATRGGLTTNEKLFF.

The DNA for the CDR3 is TGTGCCAGTCGTTTGAGTATTAACACTGAAGCTTTCTTT. Its protein product is CASRLSINTEAFF. The V and J genes are TRBV19 and TRBJ1-1; D is unresolved. CDR1 and CDR2 (germline): LNHDA, SQIVND (reference sequence). V was clipped by 8 bases and J by 2 bases, with 12 bases between them. The length of the CDR3 is 13 residues.

The chain carries TRBV27 and TRBJ1-5, with 8 nucleotides matching TRBD1. The V segment lost 6 bases and the J segment 4 bases; nucleotides outside the gene matches: 11. The CDR3 is 16 residues long. Germline CDR1 is MNHEY and CDR2 is SMNVEV (reference sequence). The CDR3 sequence is CASSPHGQGLNQPQHF. CDR3 coding DNA: TGTGCCAGCAGCCCCCACGGACAGGGCCTAAATCAGCCCCAGCATTTT.

This clone occurred a few times. This chain joins TRBV10-2 and TRBJ1-2; D is undetermined. This CDR3 region has 11 residues. CDR1 and CDR2 from the germline V gene are WSHSY and SAAADI. The germline V and J ends were trimmed by 0 bases and 8 bases, with 4 bases remaining between them. The CDR3 nucleotides read TGCGCCAGCAGTGAGTCCGAGGGCTACACCTTC. Translating gives CASSESEGYTF.

The chain joins TRBV4-3 to TRBJ1-1; D unresolved. Per the germline V gene, CDR1 is LGHNA and CDR2 is YSLEER. V lost 0 bases and J 5 bases, leaving 7 bases between the germline ends. The CDR3 has 13 residues. The CDR3 nucleotides read TGCGCCAGCAGCCAAGATGGGGAGACTGAAGCTTTCTTT. This translates into CASSQDGETEAFF.

The V and J genes are TRBV2 and TRBJ1-1; 7 positions match TRBD1. The CDR3 extends over 13 amino acids. V was clipped by 6 bases and J by 4 bases; unmatched bases: 5. CDR1 SNHLY and CDR2 FYNNEI come from the germline V gene. In DNA, the CDR3 is TGTGCCAGCAGGACCTACAGGGGCACTGAAGCTTTCTTT. Translating gives CASRTYRGTEAFF.